Listed here is a single T cell receptor (beta chain). Its target is unknown. This sample is drawn from a study of T-cell memory formation after mild COVID-19. This CDR3 region has 19 residues. CDR1 LNHNV and CDR2 YYDKDF come from the germline V gene (reference sequence). J was trimmed by 5 bases and V by 3 bases; bases with no gene match: 14. Study-wide results and limits: In pre-infection memory, a portion of responding clones appeared, which suggested that cross-reactive memory joined.

TCRdb fed the 5' RACE reads into MiXCR, producing one record per CDR3 protein. Of approximately 350,000 distinct CDR3 sequences listed, 25% to 30% are singletons. The chain combines TRBV15 with TRBJ2-1; TRBD1 agrees at 12 bases. This receptor was obtained from an adult woman who had mild COVID-19 (a few samples of this study predate the infection). Cell type and time point are not known. The sequenced sample consisted of PBMCs or a T cell subset sorted from them (not recorded which). The CDR3 spells CATSRRDRGLWRENNEQFF. The CDR3 nucleotides read TGTGCCACCAGCAGGAGGGACAGGGGGCTATGGCGGGAGAACAATGAGCAGTTCTTC.